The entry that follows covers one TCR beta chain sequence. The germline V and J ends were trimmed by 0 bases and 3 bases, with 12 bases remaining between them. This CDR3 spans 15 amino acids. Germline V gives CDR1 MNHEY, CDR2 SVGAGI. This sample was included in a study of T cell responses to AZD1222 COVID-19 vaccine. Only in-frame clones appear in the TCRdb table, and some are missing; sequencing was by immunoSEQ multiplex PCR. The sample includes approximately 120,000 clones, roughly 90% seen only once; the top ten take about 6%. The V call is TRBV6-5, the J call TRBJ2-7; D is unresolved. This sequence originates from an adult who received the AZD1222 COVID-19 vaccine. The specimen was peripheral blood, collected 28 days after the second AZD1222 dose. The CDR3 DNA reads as TGTGCCAGCAGTTACTCATGGTCCCAAAGCTACGAGCAGTACTTC. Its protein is CASSYSWSQSYEQYF.